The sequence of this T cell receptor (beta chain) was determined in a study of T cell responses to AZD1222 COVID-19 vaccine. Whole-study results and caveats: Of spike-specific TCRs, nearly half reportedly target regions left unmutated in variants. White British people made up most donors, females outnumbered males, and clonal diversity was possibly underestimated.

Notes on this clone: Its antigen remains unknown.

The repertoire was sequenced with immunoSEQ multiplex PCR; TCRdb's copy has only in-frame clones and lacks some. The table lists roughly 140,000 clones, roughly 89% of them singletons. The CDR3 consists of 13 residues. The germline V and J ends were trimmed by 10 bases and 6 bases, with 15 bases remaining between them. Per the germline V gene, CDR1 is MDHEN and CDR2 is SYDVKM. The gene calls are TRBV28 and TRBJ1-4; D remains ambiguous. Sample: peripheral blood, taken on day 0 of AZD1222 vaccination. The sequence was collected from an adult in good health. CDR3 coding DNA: TGTGCCATCAAGGTGGGCCTTCATGAAAAACTGTTTTTT. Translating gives CAIKVGLHEKLFF.